The T cell receptor (beta chain) under discussion was sequenced for a study of T-cell reconstitution after alpha-beta-depleted transplantation in children. A library of TCRbeta sequences, prepared with unique molecular identifiers, was generated. TCRdb re-analysed the PCR reads in MiXCR, keeping a single row per CDR3 protein. The table shows a few hundred thousand distinct CDR3 sequences, with about a tenth occurring only once. V lost 2 bases, J lost 9 bases, and 9 bases lay in between. The CDR3 consists of 12 residues. Germline V lookup: CDR1 SGHRS, CDR2 YFSETQ. The J gene is TRBJ2-1, the V gene TRBV5-1, with TRBD1 as a possible D gene (5 bases). This specimen was PBMCs from the stem cell graft donor, taken from the stem cell graft. The TCR originated in a human donor who donated a stem cell graft to a child with acute lymphoblastic leukemia. The CDR3 loop is CASSFRVGEQFF. CDR3 sequence (DNA): TGCGCCAGCAGCTTCAGGGTTGGTGAGCAGTTCTTC. Using reference TRBV5-1 and TRBJ2-1 for the parts outside the CDR3, the full variable domain is KAGVTQTPRYLIKTRGQQVTLSCSPISGHRSVSWYQQTPGQGLQFLFEYFSETQRNKGNFPGRFSGRQFSNSRSEMNVSTLELGDSALYLCASSFRVGEQFFGPGTRLTVL.